One and the same sample provided the 4 T cell receptor beta chains below, sequenced in a study of tumor-infiltrating lymphocytes in primary liver carcinoma. From 500 to 600 ng of total RNA, TCR beta-specific cDNA was reverse-transcribed using a constant-region primer. Slightly modified ARM-PCR served as the procedure for the TCR beta libraries. These libraries came from three rounds of nested multiplex PCR. For 10 cycles apiece, the opening two PCR rounds ran with TRBV1-TRBV30 forward primers and a C-beta reverse primer. TCRdb ran MiXCR on the multiplex PCR reads and lists one entry per CDR3 protein. Here the sample spans 90,000 to 100,000 distinct CDR3 sequences, 55% to 70% being singletons. Total RNA and DNA came together from 20-30 mg of bulk tissue without cell sorting. Sample: liver tumor tissue from sampling region 5. The subset here: tumor region T5, tumor centre. Every receptor here comes from a woman aged 55-70 years with primary liver carcinoma and hepatitis B virus infection.

The chain joins TRBV28 to TRBJ2-2, with D possibly TRBD2 on 5 matching bases. Germline CDR1 reads MDHEN; CDR2 reads SYDVKM. This CDR3 has 15 amino acids. V was clipped by 7 bases and J by 6 bases, with 18 bases between them. The CDR3 DNA reads as TGTGCCAGCAATTCCCGGACTCCCGGGGCCGGGGAGCTGTTTTTT. Translation: CASNSRTPGAGELFF.

With regard to this clonotype: No conserved phenylalanine or tryptophan ends this CDR3, so it is likely a read error. J is TRBJ2-7 and V is TRBV28, with 11 bases identical to TRBD2. The germline V gene encodes CDR1 MDHEN and CDR2 SYDVKM. V was pared by 5 bases and J by 7 bases, with 19 bases of the junction left unmatched. CDR3 size: 18 residues. For the CDR3, the DNA is TGTGCCAGCAGTCCCCGTGGGGACCTTAGCGGGAGGGCCGCAGAGCAGTACCTC. As protein: CASSPRGDLSGRAAEQYL.

This clonotype showed up many times. The chain uses TRBV29-1 and TRBJ1-1, with D hard to call. V was trimmed by 4 bases and J by 8 bases, leaving 11 bases between them. The CDR3 has 11 residues. Per the germline V gene, CDR1 is SQVTM and CDR2 is ANQGSEA. CDR3 amino acids: CSVGKGGEAFF. The CDR3 nucleotides are TGCAGCGTTGGGAAGGGAGGGGAAGCTTTCTTT.

Regarding this clonotype: The junction shows a germline mismatch at one end, possibly a read error. The V gene is TRBV6-6, the J gene TRBJ1-5, with 7 bases that match TRBD1. The CDR3 length is 15 residues. The V gene's germline CDR1 is MNHNY and CDR2 SVGAGI (reference sequence). The CDR3, as DNA: TGTGCCAGCAATTTCAGACAGGGCAGCAATCAGCCACAGCATTTT. Translation gives CASNFRQGSNQPQHF.